This TCR beta chain was obtained from a study of cytomegalovirus exposure and HLA in healthy donors. Looking at the study overall: Early on, a data release was issued that held roughly 80 million unique TCRs from HLA-typed donors. Study observations and caveats: Exclusion as indistinguishable affected some V segments, including TRBV6-2 and TRBV6-3. Altogether, 150 or so TCR beta chains were recorded as cytomegalovirus-associated. Per published accounts, TCR beta sequences correctly predicted the HLA-A and HLA-B alleles of most subjects.

Researchers ran the PCR with 60 Vbeta and 13 Jbeta primers. Profiled with immunoSEQ multiplex PCR; TCRdb holds only in-frame clones, not every one. In the table there are about 190,000 clones, approximately 79% of which are singletons. This clone appeared a few times. Its antigen remains unidentified. Trimming removed 5 bases at V and 4 bases at J, with 14 bases between. This CDR3 spans 13 amino acids. From germline, CDR1 is SQVTM and CDR2 ANQGSEA. The clonotype originates from a man aged 40-49 years in good health and CMV-seropositive. Sequencing input: PBMCs. The chain employs TRBV29-1 and TRBJ2-5, with a tentative D call TRBD2 (5 bases). DNA for the CDR3: TGCAGCGTTTTGGACTTGGCCCGAGAGACCCAGTACTTC. It specifies CSVLDLARETQYF.